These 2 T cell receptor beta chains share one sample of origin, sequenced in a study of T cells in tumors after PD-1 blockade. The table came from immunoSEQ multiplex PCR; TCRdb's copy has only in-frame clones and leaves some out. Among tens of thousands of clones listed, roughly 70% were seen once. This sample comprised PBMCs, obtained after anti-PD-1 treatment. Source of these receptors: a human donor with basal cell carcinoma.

Here the CDR3 reads CAISASGALNQPQHF. The CDR3, as DNA: TGTGCCATCAGTGCATCGGGGGCCTTAAATCAGCCCCAGCATTTT. This sequence joins TRBV10-3 and TRBJ1-5; possible D gene TRBD1, 6 bases. Germline V lookup: CDR1 ENHRY, CDR2 SYGVKD. This CDR3 is 15 amino acids long. V lost 4 bases and J lost 4, with 14 bases in between.

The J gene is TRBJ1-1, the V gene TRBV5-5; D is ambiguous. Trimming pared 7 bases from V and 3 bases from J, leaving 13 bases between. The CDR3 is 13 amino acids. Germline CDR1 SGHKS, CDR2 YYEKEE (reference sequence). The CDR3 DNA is TGTGCCAGCGGCCAGGAGGGTGACACTGAAGCTTTCTTT. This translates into CASGQEGDTEAFF.